Listed below are T cell receptor beta chains from one sample, sequenced in a study of blood T cell repertoires in COVID-19. Clones were sequenced by immunoSEQ multiplex PCR, and TCRdb holds only the in-frame ones, with some missing. The sample lists fewer than 650,000 clones, around nine tenths occurring once. Sequencing was done on a sample of peripheral blood. These receptor sequences come from a woman aged 45-60 years with COVID-19, enrolled during active disease. The CDR3 runs from the conserved cysteine through the conserved F or W. A D gene is named only where the DNA matches it firmly. The size entry is marked missing in some rows and otherwise reads once, few, many or a size class.

V gene	D gene	J gene	clone size	CDR3 DNA	CDR3 protein
TRBV5-1	.	TRBJ1-6	.	TGCGCCAGCAGCTTGTTACCAGATTCACCCCTCCACTTT	CASSLLPDSPLHF
TRBV28	.	TRBJ2-7	once	TGTGCCAGCAGTTTGACAGCATACGAGCAGTACTTC	CASSLTAYEQYF
TRBV28	TRBD2	TRBJ2-1	.	TGTGCCAGCAGTGTACTAGCGGGGGGTAACAATGAGCAGTTCTTC	CASSVLAGGNNEQFF
TRBV6-1	.	TRBJ2-7	.	TGTGCCAGCAGTGAAAGCCCGACAGGGGAGGGCTACGAGCAGTACTTC	CASSESPTGEGYEQYF
TRBV3-1/TRBV3-2	TRBD1	TRBJ1-4	.	TGTGCCAGCAGGGACAGGGTTTCAGGGGCTAATGAAAAACTGTTTTTT	CASRDRVSGANEKLFF
TRBV30	TRBD2	TRBJ2-4	.	TGTGCCTGGGGACTAGCGGGGGGAGACATTCAGTACTTC	CAWGLAGGDIQYF
TRBV30	TRBD1	TRBJ1-1	.	TGTGCCTGGAGTGTAAGGGGGCCGGCGGACACTGAAGCTTTCTTT	CAWSVRGPADTEAFF
TRBV6-5	TRBD1	TRBJ2-7	.	TGTGCCAGCCGGGACAGATCAACCTACGAGCAGTACTTC	CASRDRSTYEQYF
TRBV14	.	TRBJ2-5	.	TGTGCCAGCAGCCAAGGGGTCAAGAGGAACCAGTACTTC	CASSQGVKRNQYF
TRBV5-1	.	TRBJ2-1	.	TGCGCCAGCAGCTTGGGGGACAATTACAATGAGCAGTTCTTC	CASSLGDNYNEQFF
TRBV6-5	.	TRBJ1-2	.	TGTGCCAGCAGACGGAGTGATGGCTACACCTTC	CASRRSDGYTF
TRBV10-2	.	TRBJ2-7	.	TGCGCCAGCAGTGACTCGTATCTAAACTACGAGCAGTACTTC	CASSDSYLNYEQYF
TRBV24-1	TRBD1	TRBJ1-1	.	TGTGCCACCAGACACGAAGGGGGCGGTGAAGCTTTCTTT	CATRHEGGGEAFF
TRBV5-4	.	TRBJ1-2	.	TGTGCCAGCAGCCCGCCTCCAGGGGTCCGACACTATGGCTACACCTTC	CASSPPPGVRHYGYTF
TRBV24-1	TRBD1	TRBJ2-3	.	TGTGCCACCAGTGAATCCGGGACAGGGGGTACGCAGTATTTT	CATSESGTGGTQYF
TRBV14	.	TRBJ2-1	once	TGTGCCAGCGCTACGGGGGCCTACAATGAGCAGTTCTTC	CASATGAYNEQFF
TRBV6-5	TRBD1	TRBJ1-3	.	TGTGCCAGCGGGGACAGACCGAGCTCTGGAAACACCATATATTTT	CASGDRPSSGNTIYF
TRBV3-1/TRBV3-2	.	TRBJ2-7	.	TGTGCCAGCAGCCAAGATCCTAGATGGGTTCTCTACGAGCAGTACTTC	CASSQDPRWVLYEQYF
TRBV16	TRBD1	TRBJ2-7	.	TGTGCCAGCAGCCAATCCCCGGCAGGGGGCGAGCAGTACTTC	CASSQSPAGGEQYF
TRBV6-5	.	TRBJ2-7	.	TGTGCCAGCAGTTACTCGGGCAGGACCTACGAGCAGTACTTC	CASSYSGRTYEQYF
TRBV5-1	.	TRBJ2-1	.	TGCGCCAGCAGCTTCGGGGGTCCTGAGCAGTTCTTC	CASSFGGPEQFF
TRBV6-6	.	TRBJ2-1	.	TGTGCCAGCTTGAGGAGGCAGATGAATGAGCAGTTCTTC	CASLRRQMNEQFF
TRBV18	TRBD1	TRBJ1-1	.	TGTGCCAGTCGGTGGCAGGGGGCCGGCGAAGGCACTGAAGCTTTCTTT	CASRWQGAGEGTEAFF
TRBV28	.	TRBJ1-3	.	TGTGCCAGCAGTACTCTTATTCCGACAGGAGCCGTGCGAAGCACCATATATTTT	CASSTLIPTGAVRSTIYF
TRBV6-5	TRBD1	TRBJ1-2	once	TGTGCCAGCAGTTCGACAGGGGAAGGCTATGGCTACACCTTC	CASSSTGEGYGYTF
TRBV15	.	TRBJ1-2	.	TGTGCCACCAGCAGAGATCTCGAATCCGCGACTAACTATGGCTACACCTTC	CATSRDLESATNYGYTF
TRBV15	TRBD2	TRBJ2-2	.	TGTGCCACCAGCACCCTCCCGGGTAGCGGGTATCCCGGGGAGCTGTTTTTT	CATSTLPGSGYPGELFF
TRBV5-1	.	TRBJ1-1	few	TGCGCCAGCAGCTTGGATACGGGGAACACTGAAGCTTTCTTT	CASSLDTGNTEAFF
TRBV6-4	TRBD1	TRBJ1-2	.	TGTGCCAGCAGTCCCGACAGGGGGGACTATGGCTACACCTTC	CASSPDRGDYGYTF
TRBV28	TRBD1	TRBJ1-3	.	TGTGCCAGCAGTTCAGGGGGTGCTGGAAACACCATATATTTT	CASSSGGAGNTIYF
TRBV6-4	.	TRBJ1-1	.	TGTGCCAGCATCAGGGCGGAGCGGAACACTGAAGCTTTCTTT	CASIRAERNTEAFF
TRBV4-2	.	TRBJ1-6	.	TGTGCCAGCAGCCAAGAGGACATGAGCTCCTATAATTCACCCCTCCACTTT	CASSQEDMSSYNSPLHF
TRBV2	.	TRBJ2-2	.	TGTGCCAGCAGTGAACTCCCTGGGGCGGAGCTGTTTTTT	CASSELPGAELFF
TRBV19	TRBD1	TRBJ1-6	.	TGTGCCAGTAGTATCCGACAGGGAACAAATTCACCCCTCCACTTT	CASSIRQGTNSPLHF
TRBV27	.	TRBJ1-2	.	TGTGCCAGCAGTGTCGACAGACTCTATGGCTACACCTTC	CASSVDRLYGYTF
TRBV12-3/TRBV12-4	.	TRBJ2-5	.	TGTGCCAGCAGCCCTGCCGGGGGAGAGACCCAGTACTTC	CASSPAGGETQYF
TRBV30	.	TRBJ1-2	.	TGTGCCTGCACAGCTTACTATGGCTACACCTTC	CACTAYYGYTF